The clone carrying this TCR beta chain showed up many times. Germline and junction disagree at one end, which may indicate a read error. Arm-PCR with iRepertoire HTBI primers amplified the CDR3 regions for these TCR beta libraries. Using its own MiXCR run on the multiplex PCR reads, TCRdb lists one record per CDR3 protein. The sample holds some 200,000 distinct CDR3 sequences, roughly a fifth seen once. Germline V gene sequence: CDR1 SSHAT, CDR2 FNYEAQ (reference sequence). This CDR3 has 15 amino acids. Time point given: newly diagnosed GD, antithyroid drugs for less than 3 months. With RNA extracted from PBMCs as input, the TCR library was made. This sample is part of a study of regulatory T cells in long-lasting Graves disease. These data were also reused for a study on T cells in Graves' hyperthyroidism and ophthalmopathy. That report adds: HTBI primers were the set used in a first-round RT-PCR of the TCR CDR3.

The gene calls are TRBV7-7 and TRBJ1-4, with D possibly matching TRBD1 (6 bases). This specimen consisted of peripheral blood mononuclear cells (PBMCs), obtained at new diagnosis, from a patient treated with antithyroid drugs. This receptor was identified in a young woman with Graves disease. The CDR3 DNA sequence: TGTGCTAGCAGCTTGACGGGGGCCGCAGGAGAAAAACTGTTTTTT. This gives the protein CASSLTGAAGEKLFF.